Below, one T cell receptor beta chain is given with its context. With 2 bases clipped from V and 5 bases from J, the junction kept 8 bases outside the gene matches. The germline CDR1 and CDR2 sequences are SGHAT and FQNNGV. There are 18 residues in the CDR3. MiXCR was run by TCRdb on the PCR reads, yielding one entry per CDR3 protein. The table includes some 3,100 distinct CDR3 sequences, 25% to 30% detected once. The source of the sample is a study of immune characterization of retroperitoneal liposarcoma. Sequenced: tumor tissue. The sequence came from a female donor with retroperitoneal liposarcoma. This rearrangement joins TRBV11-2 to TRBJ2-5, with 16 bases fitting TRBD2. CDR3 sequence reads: CASSLQIPGLAGGETQYF. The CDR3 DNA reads TGTGCCAGCAGCTTACAAATACCGGGACTAGCGGGGGGGGAGACCCAGTACTTC.